The 23 T cell receptor beta chains presented below share a single source sample, sequenced in a study of T-cell memory formation after mild COVID-19. TCRdb re-derived calls from the 5' RACE reads in MiXCR, one entry per CDR3 protein. The data show 140,000 or so distinct CDR3 sequences, 6% to 7% seen once. Sequenced input: PBMCs or a T cell subset sorted from them (not recorded which). Receptors were obtained from an adult woman who had mild COVID-19 (a few samples of this study predate the infection). Cell type and time point are not known.

V gene TRBV10-3 combines with J gene TRBJ2-3, with no clear D. Germline CDR1 reads ENHRY; CDR2 reads SYGVKD. CDR3 size: 9 residues. V gave up 7 bases and J gave up 6 bases, with 2 bases separating them. The CDR3 protein is CAITDTQYF. CDR3 DNA: TGTGCCATCACCGATACGCAGTATTTT.

The CDR3 bases are TGTGCCAGCAGTCCGGAGATTTTGAACACCGGGGAGCTGTTTTTT. Translated, it gives CASSPEILNTGELFF. The chain carries TRBV12-3 or TRBV12-4 and TRBJ2-2; no clear D gene. The CDR3 has 15 residues. V shed 5 bases and J shed 1 base, with 11 bases lying between them.

This clonotype was detected only a few times. This rearrangement joins TRBV11-2 to TRBJ2-5, with D perhaps being TRBD1 or TRBD2 (6 bases each). Trimming removed 8 bases from V and 2 bases from J, with 24 bases in between. Germline V gene data show CDR1 as SGHAT and CDR2 as FQNNGV. This CDR3 contains 17 residues. The CDR3 DNA reads TGTGCCAGCTCAAGGAGGGCAGCGCAGGGGCCTCAAGAGACCCAGTACTTC. Its protein product is CASSRRAAQGPQETQYF.

With regard to this clonotype: A read error may be the cause here, since a much bigger clone is one base away. The chain recombines TRBV30 with TRBJ2-5, with no clear D. The CDR3 runs 14 residues. Germline V gene lookup returns CDR1 GTSNPN and CDR2 SVGIG (reference sequence). Trimming left V 0 bases short and J 7 bases short, with 15 bases between. The DNA of the CDR3 is TGTGCCTGGAGTGTAAAAGCTGGAGTGGGGACCCAGTACTTC. It encodes CAWSVKAGVGTQYF.

This clonotype was detected only a few times. The chain couples TRBV19 to TRBJ1-2, with D unclear. Trimming cost V 3 bases and J 1 base, with 9 bases left between them. Germline CDR1 and CDR2: LNHDA and SQIVND (reference sequence). CDR3 length equals 14 residues. CDR3 DNA: TGTGCCAGTAGTATTGACAACCGTAACTATGGCTACACCTTC. The encoded protein is CASSIDNRNYGYTF.

V is TRBV29-1 and J is TRBJ2-1; 8 positions agree with TRBD1. Germline V gene sequence: CDR1 SQVTM, CDR2 ANQGSEA. J lost 6 bases, V lost 4 bases, and 8 bases had no gene match. The CDR3 has 14 residues. The CDR3 DNA reads TGCAGCGTTGTACCGGGACAGGCGGTCAATGAGCAGTTCTTC. It encodes CSVVPGQAVNEQFF.

This clonotype was detected ten times or more. For the CDR3, the DNA is TGTGCCAGCAGCCAAGATTTGGGGGACAGGGCCTTCGGCGAGCAGTACTTC. Amino acid sequence: CASSQDLGDRAFGEQYF. The chain recombines TRBV4-2 with TRBJ2-7, with 9 nucleotides matching TRBD1. The CDR3 runs 17 residues. J gave up 6 bases and V 0 bases, and 12 bases lay outside the gene matches. CDR1 and CDR2 (germline): LGHNA, YNFKEQ.

This clonotype has a count of ten or more. This sequence joins TRBV10-3 and TRBJ2-7; weak D call: TRBD1 (5 bases). Trimming took off 11 bases at V and 2 bases at J, with 16 bases between the two ends. This CDR3 is built from 13 residues. Germline assignment: CDR1 ENHRY and CDR2 SYGVKD. The CDR3 spells CAVLSTAAYEQYF. CDR3 DNA sequence: TGTGCCGTTCTTTCGACAGCTGCCTACGAGCAGTACTTC.

Note on this clonotype: Sequence at one end of the junction differs from germline and may be a read error. The chain uses TRBV7-2 and TRBJ2-2; TRBD2 is a possible D gene (5 bases). Germline CDR1 reads SGHTA; CDR2 reads FQGNSA. CDR3 length: 14 residues. This CDR3 is CASSLSGNTGEMFF. In DNA form, the CDR3 reads TGTGCCAGCAGCCTCAGCGGAAACACCGGGGAGATGTTTTTT. Full variable domain (outside the CDR3, taken from reference TRBV7-2 and TRBJ2-2): GAGVSQSPSNKVTEKGKDVELRCDPISGHTALYWYRQSLGQGLEFLIYFQGNSAPDKSGLPSDRFSAERTGGSVSTLTIQRTQQEDSAVYLCASSLSGNTGEMFFGEGSRLTVL.

This clonotype turned up a few times. The V call is TRBV11-2, the J call TRBJ1-6; D gene ambiguous. The V end lost 5 bases, the J end lost 6 bases, and 11 bases lay between the germline ends. Per the germline V gene, CDR1 is SGHAT and CDR2 is FQNNGV. The CDR3 consists of 14 residues. CDR3 in amino acids: CASSPRTVNSPLHF. DNA for the CDR3: TGTGCCAGCAGCCCAAGGACGGTTAATTCACCCCTCCACTTT.

This clonotype was counted only a few times. V and J are TRBV12-3 or TRBV12-4 and TRBJ2-5; 10 bases map to TRBD2. V was clipped by 2 bases and J by 4 bases; unmatched bases: 1. The CDR3 is made up of 14 amino acids. CDR3 amino acids: CASSLQRGGETQYF. The CDR3 DNA is TGTGCCAGCAGTTTACAGCGGGGGGGAGAGACCCAGTACTTC.

This clonotype was counted only a few times. The CDR3 here is CAWNPGTGPNEQFF. The CDR3 DNA sequence: TGTGCCTGGAATCCCGGGACAGGGCCCAATGAGCAGTTCTTC. The chain is built from TRBV30 and TRBJ2-1, with 9 positions matching TRBD1. CDR3 length: 14 residues. V shed 4 bases, J shed 6 bases, and the junction held 7 bases outside the gene matches. Germline values: CDR1 GTSNPN, CDR2 SVGIG (reference sequence).

The chain links TRBV14 to TRBJ2-5, with no clear D. CDR3 size: 12 residues. Trimming pared 5 bases from V and 4 bases from J, leaving 8 bases between. Looked up from germline, CDR1 is SGHDN and CDR2 is FVKESK. The CDR3 DNA follows: TGTGCCAGCAGCTCCTTCAGAGAGACCCAGTACTTC. This codes for CASSSFRETQYF.

V and J are TRBV24-1 and TRBJ1-2, with D hard to call. The germline V and J ends were trimmed by 1 base and 4 bases, with 9 bases remaining between them. The germline gives CDR1 KGHDR, CDR2 SFDVKD. The CDR3 has 14 amino acids. CDR3 nucleotide sequence: TGTGCCACCAGTGATTTTACCCAGTCCTATGGCTACACCTTC. Protein: CATSDFTQSYGYTF.

The chain employs TRBV15 and TRBJ2-3; D could derive from TRBD1 or TRBD2 (5 bases each). Looked up from germline, CDR1 is LNHNV and CDR2 is YYDKDF (reference sequence). Trimming removed 8 bases at V and 12 bases at J, with 21 bases between. This CDR3 has 13 amino acids. The CDR3: CATGETRGGLQYF. CDR3 coding DNA: TGTGCCACCGGGGAGACACGTGGGGGATTACAGTATTTT.

In this sample, this clonotype turned up a few times. The genes are TRBV6-2 or TRBV6-3 and TRBJ1-2; D ambiguous. The germline V and J ends were trimmed by 7 bases and 0 bases, with 12 bases remaining between them. The CDR3 runs 14 residues. Looked up from germline, CDR1 is MNHEY and CDR2 is SVGEGT. Here the CDR3 reads CASTEPRTNYGYTF. Written as DNA, the CDR3 is TGTGCCAGCACCGAACCCAGGACTAACTATGGCTACACCTTC.

In this sample, this clonotype turned up a few times. CDR3 DNA: TGTGCCAGCAGTTACTCCGGGACTAGCGCTGAGACCCAGTACTTC. Protein: CASSYSGTSAETQYF. V usage is TRBV6-6 and J usage is TRBJ2-5, with 10 positions matching TRBD2. The V segment lost 0 bases and the J segment 5 bases; nucleotides outside the gene matches: 3. CDR3 length equals 15 residues. The germline CDR1 and CDR2 sequences are MNHNY and SVGAGI (reference sequence).

The V and J genes are TRBV3-1 and TRBJ1-3; D is possibly TRBD1 (5 bases). This CDR3 contains 14 residues. Germline V gene data show CDR1 as LGHDT and CDR2 as YNNKEL (reference sequence). The V and J ends lost 4 bases and 4 bases respectively, with 11 bases between them. CDR3 protein: CASSRDGAGNTIYF. The CDR3 DNA is TGTGCCAGCAGCCGGGACGGCGCCGGAAACACCATATATTTT.

Ten or more counts support this clonotype. The chain combines TRBV12-3 or TRBV12-4 with TRBJ1-1; TRBD1 is a possible D gene (5 bases). The CDR3 is 15 amino acids. Trimming removed 5 bases at V and 6 bases at J, with 19 bases between. Here the CDR3 reads CASSLRGTRRPEAFF. In DNA, the CDR3 is TGTGCCAGCAGTCTGAGGGGTACTCGTCGGCCTGAAGCTTTCTTT.

This clonotype was detected a few times. The J gene is TRBJ2-3, the V gene TRBV27; 7 bases align to TRBD2. The V gene's germline CDR1 is MNHEY and CDR2 SMNVEV (reference sequence). The ends lost 0 bases at V and 10 bases at J; junction bases unmatched: 10. This CDR3 comprises 15 residues. The DNA of the CDR3 is TGTGCCAGCAGTTTATCGACGCTAGCGGAGACCTCGCAGTATTTT. Translated: CASSLSTLAETSQYF.

The chain couples TRBV30 to TRBJ2-7; D tentatively fits TRBD1 or TRBD2 (6 bases each). Trimming took 8 bases from V and 6 from J, leaving 17 bases between them. The CDR3 is made up of 12 amino acids. CDR1 is GTSNPN, CDR2 SVGIG, per germline (reference sequence). The CDR3 sequence is CAQSPGAGEQYF. The CDR3 nucleotides are TGTGCCCAGTCGCCGGGGGCGGGCGAGCAGTACTTC. Supplemented by reference TRBV30 and TRBJ2-7, the full variable domain reads SQTIHQWPATLVQPVGSPLSLECTVEGTSNPNLYWYRQAAGRGLQLLFYSVGIGQISSEVPQNLSASRPQDRQFILSSKKLLLSDSGFYLCAQSPGAGEQYFGPGTRLTVT.

The V call is TRBV4-1, the J call TRBJ2-1, with TRBD2 as a possible D gene (6 bases). Germline lookup yields CDR1 MGHRA and CDR2 YSYEKL. The length of the CDR3 is 18 residues. The V end was cut by 4 bases, the J end by 5 bases, with 24 bases between. In nucleotides, the CDR3 is TGCGCCAGCAGCCGAGTCTCCCCAGAAGTAGCGGTCGACAATGAGCAGTTCTTC. It codes for CASSRVSPEVAVDNEQFF.

This clonotype showed up just a few times. The chain joins TRBV7-3 to TRBJ2-2, with 7 nucleotides matching TRBD2. From germline, CDR1 is SGHTA and CDR2 FQGTGA. V was clipped by 2 bases and J by 0 bases; unmatched bases: 3. This CDR3 comprises 16 residues. The DNA for the CDR3 is TGTGCCAGCAGCTTACAGCGGGGTACGAACACCGGGGAGCTGTTTTTT. Translating it yields CASSLQRGTNTGELFF.